A single TCR beta chain is shown here with its context. Its antigen is undetermined. cDNA came from about 0.5 to 1 ug RNA primed by random hexamers. Amplification of TCR beta CDR3 was carried out by immunoSEQ multiplex PCR, which covered 54 Vbeta and 13 Jbeta segments. TCRdb used MiXCR to reprocess the immunoSEQ multiplex PCR reads, holding one entry per CDR3 protein. The table shows under 95,000 distinct CDR3 sequences, with around 94% occurring only once. There are 15 residues in the CDR3. V was pared by 3 bases and J by 3 bases, with 14 bases between. From germline, CDR1 is ENHRY and CDR2 SYGVKD. The sample is drawn from a study of CD8 T cells in Susac syndrome. Study findings and constraints: CD4+ T cell repertoires in Susac syndrome exhibited no evidence of clonal expansion.

CD8+ and CD4+ T cells from blood underwent TCR beta sequencing. This receptor was identified in a human donor with Susac syndrome. Sequences were obtained from CD4+ T cells from PBMCs. The V call is TRBV10-3, the J call TRBJ2-5; D tentatively fits TRBD1 or TRBD2 (5 bases each). The CDR3 DNA follows: TGTGCCATCAGTGACCCCGGGACCTTTGAAGAGACCCAGTACTTC. The encoded protein is CAISDPGTFEETQYF.